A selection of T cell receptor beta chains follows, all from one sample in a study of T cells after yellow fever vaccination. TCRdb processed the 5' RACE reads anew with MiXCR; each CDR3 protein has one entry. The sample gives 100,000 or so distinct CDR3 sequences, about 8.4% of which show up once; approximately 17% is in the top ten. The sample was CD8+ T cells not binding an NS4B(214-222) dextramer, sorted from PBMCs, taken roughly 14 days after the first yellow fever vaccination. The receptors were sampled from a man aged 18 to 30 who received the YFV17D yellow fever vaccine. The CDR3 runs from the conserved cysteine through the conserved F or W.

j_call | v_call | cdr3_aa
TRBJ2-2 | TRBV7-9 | CASSFPEGPRTGELFF
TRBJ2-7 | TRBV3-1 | CASSQDRIAAGREQYF
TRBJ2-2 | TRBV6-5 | CASSSTGTSGTGELFF
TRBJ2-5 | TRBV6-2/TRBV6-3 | CASSYDSGTGGFGNQETQYF
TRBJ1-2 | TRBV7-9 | CASSSGTGGGRDGYTF
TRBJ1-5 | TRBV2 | CASSESQYNQPQHF
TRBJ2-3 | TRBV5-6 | CASSFPYTQYF
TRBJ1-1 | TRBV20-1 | CSAVGVDTEAFF
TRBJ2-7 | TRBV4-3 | CASSHTLLAAELREQYF
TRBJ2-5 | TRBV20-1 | CTSSGGRQETQYF
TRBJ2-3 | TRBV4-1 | CASSQLGGQDTQYF
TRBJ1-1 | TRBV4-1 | CASSQGPGVNTEAFF
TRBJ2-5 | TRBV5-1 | CASRPAVGSLLETQYF
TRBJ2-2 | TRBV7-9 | CASSFDRRTGELFF
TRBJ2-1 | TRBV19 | CASSTRPGGEQFF
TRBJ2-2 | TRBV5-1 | CASGENTGELFF
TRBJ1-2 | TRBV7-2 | CASSSRDRPNYGYTF
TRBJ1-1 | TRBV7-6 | CASTPEGLNTEAFF
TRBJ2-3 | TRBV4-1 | CASSQAPTAITDTQYF
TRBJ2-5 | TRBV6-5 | CASSYPTRDPQETQYF
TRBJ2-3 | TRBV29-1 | CSVEMDQTDTQYF
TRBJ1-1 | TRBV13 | CASSLDYTEAFF
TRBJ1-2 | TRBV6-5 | CASSYSMGGAEGYTF
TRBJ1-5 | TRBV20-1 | CSAREGRGNNQPQHF
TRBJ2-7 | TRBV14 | CASSQDGEQYF
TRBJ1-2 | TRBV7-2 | CASSPLRDDYGYTF
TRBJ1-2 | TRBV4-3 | CASSQDGGDYGYTF
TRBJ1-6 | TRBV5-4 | CATSPDRVYSPLHF
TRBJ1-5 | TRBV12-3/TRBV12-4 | CASSFAGKQDQPQHF
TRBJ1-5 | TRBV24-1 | CATSPRSSNQPQHF
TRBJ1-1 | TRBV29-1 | CSVWGTEAFF
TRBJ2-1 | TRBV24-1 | CATSGGTDAYNEQFF
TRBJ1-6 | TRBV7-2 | CASSLRWQGLWPLHF
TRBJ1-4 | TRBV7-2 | CASSPGGGRATNEKLFF
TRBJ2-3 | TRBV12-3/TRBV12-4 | CASSFKRGSTDTQYF
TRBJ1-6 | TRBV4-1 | CASSQAVGGLAPLHF
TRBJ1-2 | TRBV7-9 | CASSSGDNYGYTF
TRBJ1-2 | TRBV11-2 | CASSSTGYYGYTF
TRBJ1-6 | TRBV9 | CASSMWGPGSPLHF
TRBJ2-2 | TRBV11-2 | CASSPGQVNTGELFF